Listed below are T cell receptor beta chains from one sample, sequenced in a study of control samples from healthy donors and cancer patients. Sequencing was performed with immunoSEQ multiplex PCR; in TCRdb, only in-frame clones are kept and a portion is missing. The sample has some 150,000 clones; about 90% are singletons. Sequenced material: blood. The source of these receptors is a man younger than 35 in good health. The CDR3 runs from the conserved cysteine through the conserved F or W. D genes are given only for firm matches. Clone size appears in some rows only: once, few, many, or a class for an expanded clone.

NA TRBJ2-1 16 TRBV4-1 NA CASSPTAGDMKYEQFF TGCGCCAGCAGCCCCACAGCTGGGGACATGAAATATGAGCAGTTCTTC
NA TRBJ1-6 15 TRBV7-2 few CASKESSSYNSPLHF TGTGCCAGCAAGGAAAGCAGCTCCTATAATTCACCCCTCCACTTT
NA TRBJ1-3 17 TRBV7-6 NA CASSVTMMSNSGNTIYF TGTGCCAGCAGCGTCACGATGATGTCAAACTCTGGAAACACCATATATTTT
TRBD2 TRBJ2-1 16 TRBV30 NA CAWSPLAGGPLSEQFF TGTGCCTGGAGCCCCTTAGCGGGGGGGCCCTTATCTGAGCAGTTCTTC
NA TRBJ2-7 15 TRBV19 NA CASSIFPGTAYEQYF TGTGCCAGTAGTATATTTCCAGGGACGGCCTACGAGCAGTACTTC
NA TRBJ2-1 16 TRBV6-1 few CASSEAWSGAYNEQFF TGTGCCAGCAGTGAAGCGTGGTCGGGGGCCTACAATGAGCAGTTCTTC
TRBD1 TRBJ2-7 12 TRBV6-5 NA CASRTGGYEQYF TGTGCCAGCAGGACAGGGGGCTACGAGCAGTACTTC
NA TRBJ1-2 14 TRBV7-2 NA CASSSYGRYYGYTF TGTGCCAGCAGCTCGTACGGAAGATACTATGGCTACACCTTC
NA TRBJ2-2 17 TRBV7-6 NA CASSPSHHRQTTGELFF TGTGCCAGCAGCCCGTCGCACCATAGACAGACTACCGGGGAGCTGTTTTTT
TRBD1 TRBJ2-2 15 TRBV14 few CASRRQGRTTGELFF TGTGCCAGCAGGCGACAGGGGCGGACCACCGGGGAGCTGTTTTTT
TRBD1 TRBJ2-1 14 TRBV9 NA CASSVEGQIEGTFF TGTGCCAGCAGCGTCGAGGGACAGATTGAGGGGACGTTCTTC
NA TRBJ1-4 17 TRBV19 NA CASSTWTATSTNEKLFF TGTGCCAGTAGTACCTGGACAGCTACCTCAACTAATGAAAAACTGTTTTTT
NA TRBJ2-7 14 TRBV5-6 NA CASSLVGSNYEQYF TGTGCCAGCAGCTTGGTTGGCAGTAACTACGAGCAGTACTTC
NA TRBJ1-1 13 TRBV7-3 NA CASSLTGPGRTFF TGTGCCAGCAGCTTAACGGGGCCCGGAAGGACTTTCTTT
TRBD1 TRBJ2-5 14 TRBV7-9 NA CASSSQGVSQTQYF TGTGCCAGCAGCTCCCAGGGGGTATCACAGACCCAGTACTTC
NA TRBJ1-2 13 TRBV2 NA CASSGVGGVGYTF TGTGCCAGCAGTGGAGTAGGGGGTGTTGGCTACACCTTC
NA TRBJ1-1 14 TRBV24-1 NA CATSDQPGISEAFF TGTGCCACCAGTGACCAACCCGGGATATCTGAAGCTTTCTTT
NA TRBJ2-2 14 TRBV19 NA CASSIEGNTGELFF TGTGCCAGTAGTATAGAAGGTAACACCGGGGAGCTGTTTTTT
TRBD1 TRBJ1-6 15 TRBV9 few CASSVQTGRNSPLHF TGTGCCAGCAGCGTACAGACAGGGAGGAATTCACCCCTCCACTTT
TRBD2 TRBJ2-2 18 TRBV10-3 NA CAISELGLAGGLSGELFF TGTGCCATCAGCGAGTTGGGACTAGCGGGGGGTCTCTCCGGGGAGCTGTTTTTT
TRBD1 TRBJ2-7 13 TRBV10-3 NA CASGGTGGDEQYF TGTGCCTCCGGGGGGACAGGGGGCGACGAGCAGTACTTC
TRBD1 TRBJ1-1 13 TRBV9 NA CASSVGQGTEAFF TGTGCCAGCAGCGTAGGACAGGGGACTGAAGCTTTCTTT
NA TRBJ2-7 15 TRBV7-2 NA CASRRNRDTTYEQYF TGTGCCAGCCGACGGAATCGGGACACCACCTACGAGCAGTACTTC
TRBD1 TRBJ2-5 14 TRBV7-2 NA CASSYRGRWETQYF TGTGCCAGCAGCTACAGGGGGCGTTGGGAGACCCAGTACTTC
NA TRBJ1-1 14 TRBV3-1/TRBV3-2 NA CASSQPNRNTEAFF TGTGCCAGCAGCCAACCCAACAGGAACACTGAAGCTTTCTTT
TRBD2 TRBJ2-7 16 TRBV2 once CASSDPASGELWEQYF TGTGCCAGCAGTGACCCCGCTAGCGGGGAGCTATGGGAGCAGTACTTC
NA TRBJ2-1 15 TRBV5-1 NA CASSVGSRTLDEQFF TGCGCCAGCAGCGTAGGTAGCCGAACCCTCGATGAGCAGTTCTTC
NA TRBJ1-1 15 TRBV6-2/TRBV6-3 NA CASSYWEGGRTEAFF TGTGCCAGCAGTTATTGGGAGGGGGGCAGGACTGAAGCTTTCTTT
TRBD2 TRBJ2-3 16 TRBV28 NA CASSLSGLAGADTQYF TGTGCCAGCAGTTTATCAGGACTAGCGGGGGCAGATACGCAGTATTTT
NA TRBJ2-6 15 TRBV6-5 NA CASGWRNSGANVLTF TGTGCCAGTGGGTGGCGAAACTCTGGGGCCAACGTCCTGACTTTC
TRBD2 TRBJ2-5 17 TRBV11-2 NA CASSLGVASGGQETQYF TGTGCCAGCAGCTTAGGCGTCGCTAGCGGGGGGCAAGAGACCCAGTACTTC
NA TRBJ2-7 12 TRBV12-3/TRBV12-4 NA CASSFGGYEQYF TGTGCCAGCAGTTTTGGGGGGTACGAGCAGTACTTC
NA TRBJ2-2 17 TRBV3-1/TRBV3-2 NA CASSPPGTSDRAGELFF TGTGCCAGCAGCCCCCCCGGGACTAGTGACAGGGCCGGGGAGCTGTTTTTT
TRBD1 TRBJ1-1 14 TRBV5-1 NA CASSRTGTGTEAFF TGCGCCAGCAGCCGTACCGGGACAGGCACTGAAGCTTTCTTT
TRBD2 TRBJ2-5 17 TRBV4-2 NA CASSPIKTSGVEETQYF TGTGCCAGCAGCCCCATTAAGACTAGCGGGGTCGAAGAGACCCAGTACTTC
NA TRBJ1-2 16 TRBV4-3 NA CASSQDRGRVADGYTF TGCGCCAGCAGCCAAGATAGGGGCAGGGTGGCGGATGGCTACACCTTC
NA TRBJ2-7 11 TRBV7-9 NA CASGQAYEQYF TGTGCCAGCGGCCAGGCCTACGAGCAGTACTTC
NA TRBJ2-3 14 TRBV7-2 NA CASSRDRSTDTQYF TGTGCCAGCAGCCGCGACAGGAGCACAGATACGCAGTATTTT
NA TRBJ1-2 14 TRBV5-4 NA CASSFNGPNYGYTF TGTGCCAGCAGCTTCAACGGACCAAACTATGGCTACACCTTC
NA TRBJ1-5 12 TRBV7-9 NA CASSLVGGPQHF TGTGCCAGCAGCTTAGTTGGTGGGCCCCAGCATTTT
NA TRBJ1-5 14 TRBV6-5 NA CASSYSFQGQPQHF TGTGCCAGCAGTTACTCGTTTCAGGGGCAGCCCCAGCATTTT
NA TRBJ2-7 15 TRBV11-2 NA CASNQGWGFPYEQYF TGTGCCAGCAACCAGGGATGGGGGTTCCCCTACGAGCAGTACTTC
NA TRBJ1-1 11 TRBV29-1 NA CSVGRVTEAFF TGCAGCGTTGGGCGGGTGACTGAAGCTTTCTTT
TRBD1 TRBJ1-2 15 TRBV9 NA CASSGETDRRSGYTF TGTGCCAGCAGCGGCGAGACGGACAGGAGGAGTGGCTACACCTTC
NA TRBJ2-3 16 TRBV24-1 NA CATSDSTLAVRYTQYF TGTGCCACCAGTGATTCGACACTAGCAGTTCGGTATACGCAGTATTTT
NA TRBJ2-3 14 TRBV3-1/TRBV3-2 NA CASSQVGGTDTQYF TGTGCCAGCAGCCAAGTTGGTGGCACAGATACGCAGTATTTT
TRBD1 TRBJ1-5 14 TRBV9 NA CASSGGQGGQPQHF TGTGCCAGCAGCGGGGGACAGGGAGGTCAGCCCCAGCATTTT
NA TRBJ1-1 14 TRBV6-5 NA CASRVGVGGTEAFF TGTGCCAGCAGGGTGGGTGTCGGGGGCACTGAAGCTTTCTTT
NA TRBJ1-3 14 TRBV6-5 NA CASRQEVSGNTIYF TGTGCCAGCCGCCAGGAGGTCTCTGGAAACACCATATATTTT
TRBD1 TRBJ2-2 14 TRBV9 NA CASSGTGVTGELFF TGTGCCAGCAGCGGGACAGGGGTCACCGGGGAGCTGTTTTTT
NA TRBJ2-5 13 TRBV28 NA CASRVGAQETQYF TGTGCCAGCCGAGTGGGGGCCCAAGAGACCCAGTACTTC
NA TRBJ1-5 13 TRBV19 once CASSGVPNQPQHF TGTGCCAGTAGTGGGGTCCCAAATCAGCCCCAGCATTTT
TRBD1 TRBJ1-6 15 TRBV19 NA CASISTGTANSPLHF TGTGCCAGTATATCGACCGGGACAGCTAATTCACCCCTCCACTTT
TRBD2 TRBJ2-1 17 TRBV4-2 NA CASSSRLAGGPYNEQFF TGTGCCAGCAGCTCCCGACTAGCGGGGGGGCCTTACAATGAGCAGTTCTTC
TRBD1 TRBJ2-7 14 TRBV28 once CASIERTGESEQYF TGTGCCAGCATCGAGAGGACAGGGGAGAGCGAGCAGTACTTC
TRBD2 TRBJ2-1 15 TRBV13 few CASSLKSGVYNEQFF TGTGCCAGCAGCTTAAAAAGCGGGGTCTACAATGAGCAGTTCTTC
TRBD1 TRBJ1-2 12 TRBV29-1 NA CSLRQGGYGYTF TGCAGCCTCAGACAGGGAGGCTATGGCTACACCTTC